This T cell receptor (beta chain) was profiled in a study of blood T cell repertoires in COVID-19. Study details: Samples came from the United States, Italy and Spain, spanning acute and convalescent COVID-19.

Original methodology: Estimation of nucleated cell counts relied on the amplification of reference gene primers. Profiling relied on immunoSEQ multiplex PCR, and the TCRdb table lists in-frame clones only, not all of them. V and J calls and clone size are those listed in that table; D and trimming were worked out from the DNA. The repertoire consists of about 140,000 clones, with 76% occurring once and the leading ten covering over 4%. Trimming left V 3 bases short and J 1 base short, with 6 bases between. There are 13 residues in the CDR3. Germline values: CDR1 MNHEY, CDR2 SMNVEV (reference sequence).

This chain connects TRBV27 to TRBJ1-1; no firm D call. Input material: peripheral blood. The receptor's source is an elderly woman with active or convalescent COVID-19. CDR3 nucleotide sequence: TGTGCCAGCAGTTTCGCAGGGAACACTGAAGCTTTCTTT. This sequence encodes CASSFAGNTEAFF.